These 18 T cell receptor beta chains came from one sample sequenced in a study of STAT3 mutations in large granular lymphocyte leukemia (dated by TCRdb to between 2017 and 2020). On the study overall, not on this receptor specifically: At least one immunodominant TCRbeta clonotype was identified in every T-LGLL patient, and multiple immunodominant subclonotypes were identified in about half of the T-LGLL patients.

The library relied on the immunoSEQ multiplex PCR assay. The source is immuneACCESS, and TCRdb retained only in-frame sequences with V and J called. Part of the clones is not carried over; for the studies checked, unresolved V genes explain less than half of this, and the remainder is unexplained. This sample comprises approximately 3,000 clones, 68% of them detected only once. The ten biggest clones cover around 15% of the sample. The antigens for these receptors are not known. Material: peripheral blood mononuclear cells. All receptors derive from a woman aged 40 to 49 with T-cell large granular lymphocyte leukemia. Some clones in this sample may be carry-over from other donors' samples. The age is the age at diagnosis.

The CDR3 protein is CASSQRQGTYEQYF. The CDR3 DNA sequence: TGTGCCAGCTCACAGCGACAGGGGACCTACGAGCAGTACTTC. V usage is TRBV18 and J usage is TRBJ2-7; 8 bases line up with TRBD1. V lost 4 bases, J lost 2 bases, and 4 bases stayed unmatched. Per the germline V gene, CDR1 is KGHSH and CDR2 is LQKENI. The CDR3 is made up of 14 amino acids. Supplemented by reference TRBV18 and TRBJ2-7, the full variable domain reads NAGVMQNPRHLVRRRGQEARLRCSPMKGHSHVYWYRQLPEEGLKFMVYLQKENIIDESGMPKERFSAEFPKEGPSILRIQQVVRGDSAAYFCASSQRQGTYEQYFGPGTRLTVT.

This clone appeared a few times. J is TRBJ2-1 and V is TRBV28; TRBD2 matches 8 bases. The germline V gene encodes CDR1 MDHEN and CDR2 SYDVKM. CDR3 length equals 16 residues. V lost 5 bases, J lost 9 bases, and 15 bases stayed unmatched. The CDR3 region has the DNA TGTGCCAGCAGTCCACGCCTGCGAGCGGGAGCCGCTGAGCAGTTCTTC. This translates into CASSPRLRAGAAEQFF.

The chain recombines TRBV6-6 with TRBJ1-5; D uncertain. Germline V gene data show CDR1 as MNHNY and CDR2 as SVGAGI (reference sequence). The CDR3 runs 14 residues. The V gene lost 4 bases and the J gene lost 5 bases, with 12 bases spanning the gap. In DNA, the CDR3 is TGTGCCAGCAGTTCAGTCCCGGAGTATCAGCCCCAGCATTTT. This translates into CASSSVPEYQPQHF.

The J gene is TRBJ2-1, the V gene TRBV5-4, with TRBD2 matching over 7 bases. The CDR3 is made up of 17 amino acids. J was trimmed by 3 bases and V by 0 bases; bases with no gene match: 9. CDR1 and CDR2 from the germline V gene are SGHNT and YYREEE (reference sequence). The DNA of the CDR3 is TGTGCCAGCAGCTTGGAGGGAGGGGCCTACCACTACAATGAGCAGTTCTTC. It yields the protein CASSLEGGAYHYNEQFF.

This clone has a handful of counts. V and J are TRBV6-4 and TRBJ2-1; 13 bases fit TRBD2. This CDR3 comprises 16 residues. Germline V lookup: CDR1 MRHNA, CDR2 SNTAGT. With 3 bases clipped from V and 2 bases from J, the junction kept 1 base outside the gene matches. CDR3 in DNA: TGTGCCAGCAGTGAACTAGCGGGGGGGCCCTACAATGAGCAGTTCTTC. As protein: CASSELAGGPYNEQFF.

The chain carries TRBV6-1 and TRBJ2-7; possible D gene TRBD1, 7 bases. V lost 3 bases, J lost 0 bases, and 15 bases lay in between. The CDR3 loop spans 16 amino acids. Germline V CDR1 and CDR2: MNHNS, SASEGT. CDR3 residues: CASSETQGDSSYEQYF. The CDR3 coding sequence is TGTGCCAGCAGTGAGACCCAGGGGGACTCCTCCTACGAGCAGTACTTC.

The chain carries TRBV6-6 and TRBJ2-7; D gene uncertain. The CDR3 spans 14 residues. Germline CDR1 reads MNHNY; CDR2 reads SVGAGI (reference sequence). V lost 3 bases, J lost 5 bases, and 14 bases lay in between. CDR3 sequence (DNA): TGTGCCAGCAGTTATGGGCAGGCAGGAGACGAGCAGTACTTC. Its protein product is CASSYGQAGDEQYF.

V usage is TRBV11-3 and J usage is TRBJ2-7; 9 bases match TRBD2. V gave up 5 bases and J gave up 7 bases; unmatched junction bases: 12. The CDR3 has 15 residues. Germline values: CDR1 SGHNT, CDR2 YENEEA. The CDR3 here is CASSPRGGGEKEQYF. DNA of the CDR3: TGTGCCAGCAGCCCAAGGGGCGGGGGGGAGAAAGAGCAGTACTTC.

This clone was found a few times. V usage is TRBV5-4 and J usage is TRBJ2-7; 10 bases are shared with TRBD1. Trimming cost V 5 bases and J 5 bases; bases outside gene matches: 10. Looked up from germline, CDR1 is SGHNT and CDR2 is YYREEE (reference sequence). The CDR3 length is 15 residues. This CDR3 is CASRRRDRGTDEQYF. CDR3 sequence (DNA): TGTGCCAGCAGGCGGAGGGACAGGGGAACGGACGAGCAGTACTTC.

The chain combines TRBV27 with TRBJ2-7; 7 bases are shared with TRBD1. The ends lost 2 bases at V and 3 bases at J; junction bases unmatched: 4. The germline V gene has CDR1 MNHEY and CDR2 SMNVEV (reference sequence). The CDR3 loop spans 14 amino acids. CDR3 DNA sequence: TGTGCCAGCAGTTTAAAGGGGGCGGGCTACGAGCAGTACTTC. This gives the protein CASSLKGAGYEQYF.

The V call is TRBV5-4, the J call TRBJ1-1; 10 positions agree with TRBD1. CDR1 and CDR2 (germline): SGHNT, YYREEE (reference sequence). The J segment lost 4 bases and the V segment lost 4 bases, leaving 7 bases of the junction unmatched. CDR3 length: 15 amino acids. CDR3 DNA: TGTGCCAGCAGCACCCGGACAGGGGGTATCACTGAAGCTTTCTTT. Translating it yields CASSTRTGGITEAFF.

The chain employs TRBV29-1 and TRBJ2-1; TRBD1 matches at 10 bases. V shed 8 bases, J shed 6 bases, and the junction held 10 bases outside the gene matches. Germline V lookup: CDR1 SQVTM, CDR2 ANQGSEA. The CDR3 sequence is 14 residues long. CDR3 DNA sequence: TGCAGCACCCCCGGGACAGGGGTTATCAATGAGCAGTTCTTC. Its protein is CSTPGTGVINEQFF.

This clone was seen only a few times. The chain carries TRBV4-1 and TRBJ1-5, with D possibly being TRBD1 (6 bases). Germline assignment: CDR1 MGHRA and CDR2 YSYEKL. Trimming stripped 4 bases from V and 2 bases from J, with 21 bases between. The CDR3 spans 18 residues. The CDR3: CASSLLGVVGGGNQPQHF. CDR3 in DNA: TGCGCCAGCAGCCTCCTCGGGGTGGTAGGGGGTGGCAATCAGCCCCAGCATTTT.

The gene calls are TRBV7-9 and TRBJ1-1; D remains ambiguous. Germline V lookup: CDR1 SEHNR, CDR2 FQNEAQ (reference sequence). Deletions cut 5 bases from V and 0 bases from J, with 10 bases between. CDR3 size: 14 residues. The CDR3 sequence: CASSPKDVNTEAFF. The CDR3 DNA reads as TGTGCCAGCAGCCCAAAGGACGTGAACACTGAAGCTTTCTTT. The complete variable domain, with remaining parts taken from reference TRBV7-9 and TRBJ1-1, reads DTGVSQNPRHKITKRGQNVTFRCDPISEHNRLYWYRQTLGQGPEFLTYFQNEAQLEKSRLLSDRFSAERPKGSFSTLEIQRTEQGDSAMYLCASSPKDVNTEAFFGQGTRLTVV.

The chain is built from TRBV29-1 and TRBJ1-1; D is undetermined. V lost 5 bases and J lost 1, with 11 bases in between. CDR3 length equals 13 residues. The germline CDR1 and CDR2 sequences are SQVTM and ANQGSEA. This CDR3 is CSVLRITNTEAFF. Written as DNA, the CDR3 is TGCAGCGTTTTGAGAATCACGAACACTGAAGCTTTCTTT.

The chain employs TRBV11-3 and TRBJ1-6, with 7 positions matching TRBD1. The CDR3 totals 12 residues. The germline CDR1 and CDR2 sequences are SGHNT and YENEEA. V was pared by 4 bases and J by 13 bases, with 4 bases of the junction left unmatched. The CDR3 nucleotides are TGTGCCAGCAGCTCCTTGACAGGGCCCCTCCACTTT. Its protein product is CASSSLTGPLHF.

The chain joins TRBV7-3 to TRBJ2-5; D is unresolved. This CDR3 region has 13 residues. Germline loops: CDR1 SGHTA, CDR2 FQGTGA. Trimming left V 2 bases short and J 2 bases short, with 6 bases between. As DNA, the CDR3 is TGTGCCAGCAGCTTAGGCCCTCAAGAGACCCAGTACTTC. The encoded protein is CASSLGPQETQYF. Variable domain in full (rest from reference TRBV7-3 and TRBJ2-5): GAGVSQTPSNKVTEKGKYVELRCDPISGHTALYWYRQSLGQGPEFLIYFQGTGAADDSGLPNDRFFAVRPEGSVSTLKIQRTERGDSAVYLCASSLGPQETQYFGPGTRLLVL.

The genes are TRBV30 and TRBJ1-5, with unresolved D. Germline CDR1 GTSNPN, CDR2 SVGIG (reference sequence). The CDR3 consists of 15 residues. V lost 3 bases and J lost 6, with 18 bases in between. In nucleotides, the CDR3 is TGTGCCTGGAGCTACGGAGGATTCGGAGGTCAGCCCCAGCATTTT. Protein sequence: CAWSYGGFGGQPQHF.